This T cell receptor (beta chain) is drawn from a study of cytomegalovirus exposure and HLA in healthy donors. V lost 4 bases and J lost 2, with 15 bases in between. This CDR3 has 15 residues. Germline assignment: CDR1 SGHNT and CDR2 YYREEE (reference sequence). It was with 60 Vbeta and 13 Jbeta primers that the PCR ran. Sequencing was performed with immunoSEQ multiplex PCR; in TCRdb, only in-frame clones are kept and a portion is missing. In the table there are hundreds of thousands of clones, approximately 80% of which are singletons. This TCR was recovered from a girl between 10 and 17 years old in good health and CMV-seronegative. The chain is built from TRBV5-4 and TRBJ1-2; TRBD1 might be the D (6 bases). The specimen sequenced was PBMCs. The CDR3 nucleotides read TGTGCCAGCAGCCGCGTCGGACAGCCAAACTATGGCTACACCTTC. Translation: CASSRVGQPNYGYTF.